This T cell receptor (beta chain) was found in a study of T cell responses to AZD1222 COVID-19 vaccine. Produced via immunoSEQ multiplex PCR; TCRdb's table is partial and in-frame only. The profile covers 180,000 or so clones, with 94% appearing a single time and 0.64% taken by the ten largest. Findings and caveats of the study: Spike was spanned by vaccine-associated CD4 TCRs, which were dominant at 160-218 and 743-854.

Notes on this clone: Its antigen is as yet unknown.

This CDR3 is 15 amino acids long. Germline trimming cut 5 bases from V and 1 base from J; bases unmatched to any gene: 2. CDR1 and CDR2 from the germline V gene are MDHEN and SYDVKM. This sequence joins TRBV28 and TRBJ1-4, with TRBD1 matching over 9 bases. This sequence was found in an adult in good health. The specimen was peripheral blood, collected on day 0 of AZD1222 vaccination. The chain's CDR3 is CASSRDRVTNEKLFF. CDR3 DNA sequence: TGTGCCAGCAGTCGGGACAGGGTAACTAATGAAAAACTGTTTTTT.